This T cell receptor beta chain was recorded in a study of blood T cell repertoires in COVID-19. Only in-frame clones appear in the TCRdb table, and some are missing; sequencing was by immunoSEQ multiplex PCR. The data hold some 120,000 clones, with over 75% observed a single time. This CDR3 region has 17 residues. Trimming took 5 bases from V and 2 from J; bases not matched to a gene: 11. Germline values: CDR1 KGHDR, CDR2 SFDVKD. The source of this sequence is a man over 45 with acute or convalescent COVID-19. The chain combines TRBV24-1 with TRBJ1-5; 7 positions agree with TRBD1. Sequenced: peripheral blood. Here the CDR3 reads CATSAPRGRGGNQPQHF. DNA of the CDR3: TGTGCCACCAGTGCCCCGAGGGGGCGCGGGGGCAATCAGCCCCAGCATTTT.